Presented here are 25 T cell receptor beta chains from one specimen sequenced in a study of CD8 T cells in Susac syndrome. After extraction with the RNeasy kit, roughly 0.45 to 1 ug of the RNA was reverse transcribed using random hexamers. TCRdb ran MiXCR on the immunoSEQ multiplex PCR reads and lists one entry per CDR3 protein. The sample includes some 68,000 distinct CDR3 sequences, about 92% of them seen just once. Sequencing was performed on CD4+ T cells from PBMCs. The receptors stem from a human donor with Susac syndrome.

The chain uses TRBV7-2 and TRBJ1-1; 12 nucleotides align to TRBD1. This CDR3 spans 16 amino acids. V lost 5 bases to trimming and J lost 1 base; unmatched junction nucleotides: 5. Germline CDR1 reads SGHTA; CDR2 reads FQGNSA. In DNA form, the CDR3 reads TGTGCCAGCAGCAGGGACAGGGGGCTTTCGAACACTGAAGCTTTCTTT. Translating it yields CASSRDRGLSNTEAFF. The whole variable domain, filled in from reference TRBV7-2 and TRBJ1-1, reads GAGVSQSPSNKVTEKGKDVELRCDPISGHTALYWYRQSLGQGLEFLIYFQGNSAPDKSGLPSDRFSAERTGGSVSTLTIQRTQQEDSAVYLCASSRDRGLSNTEAFFGQGTRLTVV.

Worth noting for this clonotype: The junction shows a germline mismatch at one end, possibly a read error. The chain joins TRBV7-2 to TRBJ2-3; 9 nucleotides agree with TRBD2. Germline lookup yields CDR1 SGHTA and CDR2 FQGNSA. CDR3 size: 16 residues. This CDR3 is CASNLALAGSEDTQYF. Written as DNA, the CDR3 is TGTGCCAGCAACTTAGCCCTAGCGGGGAGCGAAGATACGCAGTATTTT. Supplemented by reference TRBV7-2 and TRBJ2-3, the full variable domain reads GAGVSQSPSNKVTEKGKDVELRCDPISGHTALYWYRQSLGQGLEFLIYFQGNSAPDKSGLPSDRFSAERTGGSVSTLTIQRTQQEDSAVYLCASNLALAGSEDTQYFGPGTRLTVL.

This chain links TRBV18 with TRBJ2-7, with 11 bases identical to TRBD1. CDR3 size: 13 residues. Looked up from germline, CDR1 is KGHSH and CDR2 is LQKENI. With 6 bases clipped from V and 6 bases from J, the junction kept 4 bases outside the gene matches. In DNA form, the CDR3 reads TGTGCCAGCTCGAGGGACAGGGGGTCCGAGCAGTACTTC. Amino acids: CASSRDRGSEQYF.

On this clonotype: One end of the junction varies from germline; a read error may be responsible. CDR3 amino acids: CSAIRQGGTDTQFF. The CDR3 bases are TGCAGTGCTATTCGACAGGGAGGCACAGATACGCAGTTTTTT. This chain connects TRBV20-1 to TRBJ2-3, with D possibly being TRBD1 (7 bases). Germline V gives CDR1 DFQATT, CDR2 SNEGSKA (reference sequence). The CDR3 is 14 residues long.

V gene TRBV20-1 combines with J gene TRBJ1-2; 7 bases match TRBD1. V was pared by 2 bases and J by 8 bases, with 5 bases of the junction left unmatched. The CDR3 extends over 12 amino acids. The V gene's germline CDR1 is DFQATT and CDR2 SNEGSKA (reference sequence). CDR3 sequence reads: CSARLGQKGYTF. As DNA, the CDR3 is TGCAGTGCTAGATTGGGACAGAAAGGCTACACCTTC.

The sample holds one count of this clonotype. The DNA for the CDR3 is TGTGCCAGCAGCATTTGTGACAGGGTTACTTACCCATCCTACAATGAGCAGTTCTTC. It is translated as CASSICDRVTYPSYNEQFF. V is TRBV21-1 and J is TRBJ2-1; the table's D call, TRBD1, has no DNA check behind it. TRBV21-1 is a known pseudogene. This CDR3 contains 19 residues.

The chain joins TRBV9 to TRBJ2-4; TRBD1 might be the D (5 bases). Germline V gene lookup returns CDR1 SGDLS and CDR2 YYNGEE. Deletions cut 6 bases from V and 9 bases from J, with 19 bases between. The CDR3 loop spans 14 amino acids. The CDR3 is CASTPEGATGIQYF. The CDR3 DNA reads as TGTGCCAGCACTCCAGAAGGGGCGACGGGCATTCAGTACTTC.

The DNA for the CDR3 is TGCGCCAGCAGGCTACAGGGGGCTGACACCGGGGAGCTGTTTTTT. Its translation: CASRLQGADTGELFF. The V gene is TRBV4-3, the J gene TRBJ2-2, with 9 bases fitting TRBD1. The CDR3 is made up of 15 amino acids. V dropped 6 bases and J dropped 3; count of bases not matched to a gene: 5. CDR1 and CDR2 from the germline V gene are LGHNA and YSLEER.

The rearrangement joins TRBV19 to TRBJ2-7, with D possibly being TRBD1 (5 bases). V was pared by 4 bases and J by 3 bases, with 13 bases between. The CDR3 is 14 amino acids. Germline assignment: CDR1 LNHDA and CDR2 SQIVND (reference sequence). As DNA, the CDR3 is TGTGCCAGTAGTACCCAGGGTATAGGCTACGAGCAGTACTTC. This encodes CASSTQGIGYEQYF.

The J gene is TRBJ1-1, the V gene TRBV2, with 7 bases matching TRBD1. V dropped 5 bases and J dropped 4; count of bases not matched to a gene: 4. The germline gives CDR1 SNHLY, CDR2 FYNNEI. The CDR3 spans 13 residues. The CDR3: CASSLTGLTEAFF. CDR3 in DNA: TGTGCCAGCAGTTTGACAGGGCTCACTGAAGCTTTCTTT. The full variable domain, its missing parts supplied by reference TRBV2 and TRBJ1-1, is EPEVTQTPSHQVTQMGQEVILRCVPISNHLYFYWYRQILGQKVEFLVSFYNNEISEKSEIFDDQFSVERPDGSNFTLKIRSTKLEDSAMYFCASSLTGLTEAFFGQGTRLTVV.

The chain combines TRBV6-1 with TRBJ1-2; tentative D call: TRBD1 (5 bases). CDR3 length equals 14 residues. Trimming pared 5 bases from V and 6 bases from J, leaving 16 bases between. Germline V gene sequence: CDR1 MNHNS, CDR2 SASEGT. CDR3 bases: TGTGCCAGCAGTTTAAGCCAGGGTATGGATGGCTACACCTTC. Its translation is CASSLSQGMDGYTF.

This chain joins TRBV28 and TRBJ2-1; 7 bases agree with TRBD1. J lost 12 bases, V lost 4 bases, and 9 bases had no gene match. Germline V lookup: CDR1 MDHEN, CDR2 SYDVKM. CDR3 length equals 13 residues. CDR3 sequence: CASSSDRAGGQFF. The DNA of the CDR3 is TGTGCCAGCAGTTCCGACAGGGCTGGGGGGCAGTTCTTC.

V usage is TRBV2 and J usage is TRBJ1-5; D remains unclear. The CDR3 sequence is 14 residues long. V lost 2 bases and J 5 bases, leaving 10 bases between the germline ends. Germline V lookup: CDR1 SNHLY, CDR2 FYNNEI. CDR3 sequence: CASSEFFAYQPQHF. The CDR3 DNA is TGTGCCAGCAGTGAATTCTTCGCATATCAGCCCCAGCATTTT.

The CDR3 region has the DNA TGTGCCAGCAGCTTGGGGACTAGCGCCACAGATACGCAGTATTTT. Translation: CASSLGTSATDTQYF. V gene TRBV5-8 combines with J gene TRBJ2-3, with 9 bases fitting TRBD2. Germline V CDR1 and CDR2: SGHTS, YDEGEE. With V trimmed by 0 bases and J by 2 bases, 1 base remained unmatched. The CDR3 runs 15 residues.

In its sample, this clonotype was seen a few times. The V call is TRBV7-9, the J call TRBJ2-1; TRBD1 matches at 8 bases. The CDR3 contains 15 residues. Trimming removed 6 bases from V and 4 bases from J; junction bases left unmatched: 8. The germline gives CDR1 SEHNR, CDR2 FQNEAQ (reference sequence). The CDR3 is CASSSSRDRYNEQFF. CDR3 in DNA: TGTGCCAGCAGTTCCTCCAGGGACAGGTACAATGAGCAGTTCTTC.

The chain is built from TRBV18 and TRBJ2-3; tentative D call: TRBD1 (6 bases). Deletions cut 6 bases from V and 0 bases from J, with 13 bases between. The CDR3 sequence is 15 residues long. In germline, CDR1 is KGHSH, CDR2 LQKENI. The CDR3 DNA sequence: TGTGCCAGCTCGTCGACAGGCTCTAGCACAGATACGCAGTATTTT. Protein product: CASSSTGSSTDTQYF.

The chain uses TRBV10-3 and TRBJ2-2, with D maybe TRBD1 (6 bases). Germline V CDR1 and CDR2: ENHRY, SYGVKD. The V and J ends lost 6 bases and 3 bases respectively, with 14 bases between them. The CDR3 covers 15 residues. In DNA form, the CDR3 reads TGTGCCATCAGCCCAGGGGACCCGCACACCGGGGAGCTGTTTTTT. It codes for CAISPGDPHTGELFF.

The V gene is TRBV14, the J gene TRBJ2-5, with 8 bases aligning to TRBD2. V trimming: 7 bases; J trimming: 1 base; junction bases outside the gene matches: 5. The germline V gene encodes CDR1 SGHDN and CDR2 FVKESK. The CDR3 sequence is 14 residues long. CDR3: CASMAGGFQETQYF. The CDR3, as DNA: TGTGCCAGCATGGCGGGGGGTTTCCAAGAGACCCAGTACTTC. The whole variable domain, filled in from reference TRBV14 and TRBJ2-5, reads EAGVTQFPSHSVIEKGQTVTLRCDPISGHDNLYWYRRVMGKEIKFLLHFVKESKQDESGMPNNRFLAERTGGTYSTLKVQPAELEDSGVYFCASMAGGFQETQYFGPGTRLLVL.

The chain employs TRBV29-1 and TRBJ2-2, with 8 bases lining up with TRBD2. Germline CDR1 is SQVTM and CDR2 is ANQGSEA. The CDR3 has 12 amino acids. The CDR3: CNGLASTGELFF. The CDR3 coding sequence is TGCAACGGACTAGCATCCACCGGGGAGCTGTTTTTT.

This clonotype was picked up one time. The chain employs TRBV18 and TRBJ2-6; 7 bases are shared with TRBD1. The germline gives CDR1 KGHSH, CDR2 LQKENI. After removal of 6 bases from V and 0 bases from J, the junction contained 8 bases not matched to a gene. The CDR3 extends over 17 amino acids. The chain's CDR3 is CASSPGDSRSGANVLTF. CDR3 sequence (DNA): TGTGCCAGCTCCCCAGGGGACAGTCGCTCTGGGGCCAACGTCCTGACTTTC.

V is TRBV7-2 and J is TRBJ2-5; TRBD1 aligns across 8 bases. Germline V gene sequence: CDR1 SGHTA, CDR2 FQGNSA. The CDR3 loop spans 14 amino acids. V shed 3 bases, J shed 3 bases, and the junction held 3 bases outside the gene matches. The CDR3 reads CASSLTGAKETQYF. The CDR3 DNA follows: TGTGCCAGCAGCTTGACAGGGGCCAAAGAGACCCAGTACTTC.

V is TRBV11-2 and J is TRBJ2-1; 9 bases are a match to TRBD1. CDR1 and CDR2 from the germline V gene are SGHAT and FQNNGV. CDR3 size: 15 residues. V trimming: 0 bases; J trimming: 5 bases; junction bases outside the gene matches: 2. CDR3 region: CASSLDWTGDNEQFF. The CDR3 nucleotides are TGTGCCAGCAGCTTAGACTGGACAGGGGACAATGAGCAGTTCTTC.

The chain combines TRBV6-6 with TRBJ2-5; D is perhaps TRBD2 (6 bases). Germline V gene sequence: CDR1 MNHNY, CDR2 SVGAGI (reference sequence). The CDR3 is 13 amino acids. Deletions cut 6 bases from V and 5 bases from J, with 13 bases between. CDR3 nucleotide sequence: TGTGCCAGCAGGCGGGGTGCATATGAGACCCAGTACTTC. As protein: CASRRGAYETQYF.

The chain employs TRBV12-3 or TRBV12-4 and TRBJ2-2; D gene unclear. This CDR3 spans 11 amino acids. V lost 3 bases and J 8 bases, leaving 4 bases between the germline ends. The CDR3 is CASSLRGELFF. The DNA for the CDR3 is TGTGCCAGCAGTTTGAGGGGGGAGCTGTTTTTT.

The chain has TRBV28 and TRBJ2-1; possible D gene TRBD1, 5 bases. Trimming left V 1 base short and J 3 bases short, with 13 bases between. Per the germline V gene, CDR1 is MDHEN and CDR2 is SYDVKM. The CDR3 is 16 residues long. In DNA form, the CDR3 reads TGTGCCAGCAGTTTATCGACAGCAACGATCTACAATGAGCAGTTCTTC. This encodes CASSLSTATIYNEQFF.